A single sample gave rise to the 3 T cell receptor beta chains below, sequenced in a study of neurological immune-mediated disorders (dated by TCRdb to between 2018 and 2021). Library construction relied on 5' RACE. The reads were generated on an Illumina HiSeq 2500. The public reads were reanalyzed by TCRdb: fastp trimming at Q25, MiXCR alignment, in-frame beta chains only. Merged by CDR3 protein, the rows form single entries marked with the most common genes and DNA. The sample contains approximately 86,000 distinct CDR3 sequences, 2% to 3% of them found a single time. Over 0.95% of the sample is taken by the ten largest. The sequenced sample consisted of PBMCs. The receptor set was obtained from a woman younger than 45 with multiple sclerosis.

This clonotype was recorded many times. The chain couples TRBV18 to TRBJ2-1, with D maybe TRBD2 (5 bases). Germline values: CDR1 KGHSH, CDR2 LQKENI. Trimming stripped 8 bases from V and 13 bases from J, with 21 bases between. The CDR3 length is 13 residues. Written as DNA, the CDR3 is TGTGCCAGCGCTTTGGGAGAAGCCGGGTACCAGTTCTTC. It specifies CASALGEAGYQFF. The whole variable domain, filled in from reference TRBV18 and TRBJ2-1, reads NAGVMQNPRHLVRRRGQEARLRCSPMKGHSHVYWYRQLPEEGLKFMVYLQKENIIDESGMPKERFSAEFPKEGPSILRIQQVVRGDSAAYFCASALGEAGYQFFGPGTRLTVL.

With respect to this clonotype: A read error may be the cause here, since a much bigger clone is one base away. This sequence joins TRBV11-2 and TRBJ1-2; D gene ambiguous. This CDR3 comprises 9 residues. Germline V gene lookup returns CDR1 SGHAT and CDR2 FQNNGV. V gave up 8 bases and J gave up 10 bases, with 8 bases separating them. The CDR3 DNA follows: TGTGCCAGCGGTTTGCACTACACCTTC. This sequence encodes CASGLHYTF.

V is TRBV4-1 and J is TRBJ2-7; no firm D call. V was pared by 4 bases and J by 1 base, with 17 bases between. CDR3 length: 16 amino acids. The germline CDR1 and CDR2 sequences are MGHRA and YSYEKL. The CDR3 DNA sequence: TGCGCCAGCAGCCCTCCCCGAAGGCAGAAATCCTACGAGCAGTACTTC. Its translation: CASSPPRRQKSYEQYF.